The clone carrying this T cell receptor (beta chain) was observed many times. Its antigen is not known. This record belongs to a study of T cells after yellow fever vaccination. Study summary: Fractions of low cell number were prepared using SMART-Seq v4 Ultra Low Input.

5'RACE template switching added a universal primer site and UMIs to TCR cDNA. TCRdb re-called the 5' RACE reads with MiXCR, one entry per CDR3 protein. Among some 320,000 distinct CDR3 sequences listed, around 4.5% were seen once. The CDR3 is made up of 16 amino acids. CDR1 and CDR2 (germline): LGHNA, YNFKEQ. After removal of 0 bases from V and 10 bases from J, the junction contained 8 bases not matched to a gene. General study results and limits: The booster saw the reappearance of most primary-vaccination clones (roughly 95% CD4, roughly 87% CD8).

The source was PBMCs, collected 15 days after the yellow fever booster vaccination. The sequence was obtained from a man aged 18-30 years who received the YFV17D yellow fever vaccine. V usage is TRBV4-2 and J usage is TRBJ2-1; 11 bases map to TRBD2. The CDR3 nucleotides are TGTGCCAGCAGCCAAGAGGTAGCGGGGGGGCCCCGAGAGCAGTTCTTC. Translating it yields CASSQEVAGGPREQFF.